This T cell receptor beta chain was sequenced in a study of identical twins (dated by TCRdb to about 2016). Regarding the study in general: TCR alpha and beta repertoires from monozygotic twins, unrelated adults of various ages and cord blood were deep-sequenced to test whether fetal clonotypes persist. To rule out contamination, replicate twin experiments were performed at different times with different library preparation protocols.

The germline V and J ends show losses of 4 bases and 4 bases respectively, and no gene match explains 6 bases of the junction. CDR1 LGHNA and CDR2 YSLEER were looked up in the germline V gene. Reading from cysteine to phenylalanine, the CDR3 counts 15 amino acids. Of the read, only the CDR3 DNA is kept; its 45 bases are in frame from base 1. The sample holds a few counts of this clonotype. Its antigen is still unknown. No much larger clone exists at a distance of one base, and base qualities are not known. Libraries came from 5' RACE. TCRdb names Illumina HiSeq 2000 as the instrument used. Template switching introduced a universal primer binding site; the final cDNA contained a unique molecular identifier, enabling accurate counting of TCR cDNA molecules. First-strand cDNA for TCR alpha and beta chains was synthesized from specific primers in the conserved constant-segment region. To control for contamination, every cDNA library carried two barcodes: a SMART-Mk sample barcode plus Illumina barcodes. TruSeq adapter sequences, together with Illumina sample barcodes, were added in two successive PCR steps. The TCR alpha and beta cDNA libraries were sequenced on the Illumina HiSeq platform using custom primers. Regarding the original processing steps: Raw reads were processed with MiGEC to extract unique molecular identifiers, and MiXCR was used to determine CDR3 positions. For each individual, recombination models were inferred using an EM algorithm with the repgenHMM and IGoR tools. Shared clonotype analysis was performed with the tcR package in R, normalizing sharing by the product of cloneset sizes. To study raw recombination free of thymic and clonal selection effects, out-of-frame nonproductive sequences were analyzed. TCRdb reprocessing: public reads trimmed at Q25 with fastp, clones called with MiXCR, in-frame beta chains kept. Here each entry gathers all rows of one CDR3 protein and keeps the most common genes and DNA. These V and J calls derive from TCRdb rather than the authors' analysis. The sample includes 500,000 or so distinct CDR3 sequences, with 13% to 15% observed a single time. The top ten clonotypes cover more than 0.5% of the sample.

The study at large found these results: Invariant T cells such as MAIT and iNKT could partly confound zero-insertion analyses, although diverse VJ usage argued against such confounding for most clonotypes. Compared with coincidental sharing between unrelated individuals, out-of-frame TCR alpha sequences shared between twins had an excess of sequences with low generation probability. Out-of-frame TCR alpha sharing in monozygotic twins was systematically underestimated by recombination models, whereas sharing between unrelated individuals was in agreement with the recombination models. Because the same donors could not be followed over many years, the conclusions relied on cross-sectional statistical analysis. Excess twin sharing in beta out-of-frame sequences was weaker because fewer shared sequences lowered the signal-to-noise ratio. Abundant cord blood beta clonotypes carried fewer insertions; young adult naive repertoires showed a weaker similar trend, while memory repertoires showed none.

Only healthy Caucasian donors were included. The twin cohort consisted of three pairs of female monozygotic twins, all aged roughly 18 to 30 years. Positive isolation kits from Invitrogen were used to isolate CD4+ and CD8+ T cell populations. The sample was also linked to a second study, of yellow fever vaccine responses in identical twins. As that second paper reports: The authors reported that the T cell response to vaccination in identical twins appeared partly convergent and partly personalized. Focusing on identical twins, the study followed the T cell clones that responded to the vaccine, and did so with precision.

The TCR sequence derives from a woman younger than 30 in good health. The sequence is built from TRBV4-3 and TRBJ2-7, with TRBD2 matching 11 junction bases. Sequenced sample: CD4+ T cells sorted from blood. The DNA reads as follows: TGCGCCAGCAGCCGAACTAGCGGGAGCGGGTACGAGCAGTACTTC. Its protein product is CASSRTSGSGYEQYF.